Below, 8 T cell receptor beta chains from the same sample are listed, as sequenced in a study of early T cells in non-severe SARS-CoV-2 infection. Using its own MiXCR run on the 5' RACE reads, TCRdb lists one record per CDR3 protein. The data show around 40,000 distinct CDR3 sequences, with about 6.8% seen just once and 20% to 25% held by the top ten. Sequencing was performed on whole blood, taken at baseline. These receptors were collected from an adult who was a healthcare worker with PCR-confirmed SARS-CoV-2 infection or an uninfected control (not recorded which).

This clonotype was observed many times. The V gene is TRBV5-6, the J gene TRBJ2-5, with TRBD2 matching 14 bases. The V gene's germline CDR1 is SGHDT and CDR2 YYEEEE. The CDR3 sequence is 16 residues long. V was pared by 4 bases and J by 1 base, with 3 bases of the junction left unmatched. DNA for the CDR3: TGTGCCAGCAGCGGGGGACTAGCGGGAGTCCAAGAGACCCAGTACTTC. It encodes CASSGGLAGVQETQYF.

There are many counts of this clonotype. The rearrangement joins TRBV6-6 to TRBJ2-7; 7 bases are a match to TRBD1. The CDR3 is 14 amino acids. Trimming took 5 bases from V and 5 from J; bases not matched to a gene: 9. Germline CDR1 MNHNY, CDR2 SVGAGI (reference sequence). This chain's CDR3 is CASSRQGSVDEQYF. The DNA for the CDR3 is TGTGCCAGCAGTCGACAGGGATCCGTAGACGAGCAGTACTTC.

This clonotype was recorded a few times. CDR3 protein: CASSLVGDTQYF. CDR3 nucleotides: TGCGCCAGCAGCTTGGTTGGGGATACGCAGTATTTT. The chain uses TRBV5-1 and TRBJ2-3; D uncertain. The CDR3 extends over 12 amino acids. Germline assignment: CDR1 SGHRS and CDR2 YFSETQ. Trimming took off 0 bases at V and 6 bases at J, with 5 bases between the two ends.

This clonotype was counted at least ten times. The rearrangement joins TRBV20-1 to TRBJ1-1; D remains unclear. The germline CDR1 and CDR2 sequences are DFQATT and SNEGSKA (reference sequence). Between the trimmed V and J ends, which lost 0 bases and 5 bases, there was a span of 16 bases. This CDR3 region has 15 residues. The CDR3 DNA sequence: TGCAGTGCTAGAGAACCCGGTTTGGATTTGACTGAAGCTTTCTTT. It encodes CSAREPGLDLTEAFF.

The V gene is TRBV10-2, the J gene TRBJ1-6; possibly TRBD1 for D (6 bases). The CDR3 is made up of 15 amino acids. CDR1 is WSHSY and CDR2 is SAAADI in the germline V gene. V was trimmed by 10 bases and J by 7 bases, leaving 20 bases between them. CDR3 residues: CATAGSGGANSPLHF. The CDR3 region has the DNA TGCGCCACCGCAGGATCGGGGGGCGCGAATTCACCCCTCCACTTT.

The rearrangement uses TRBV10-3 and TRBJ1-3; D unclear. The V end was cut by 6 bases, the J end by 3 bases, with 15 bases between. CDR3 length: 15 residues. Germline lookup yields CDR1 ENHRY and CDR2 SYGVKD. CDR3 region: CAIRIDYTFGNTIYF. CDR3 DNA sequence: TGTGCCATCAGGATCGACTACACCTTTGGAAACACCATATATTTT.

The chain carries TRBV3-1 and TRBJ2-3; D ambiguous. Per the germline V gene, CDR1 is LGHDT and CDR2 is YNNKEL (reference sequence). V was shortened by 1 base and J by 6 bases, with 11 bases between the two germline ends. This CDR3 has 14 amino acids. CDR3 region: CASSQALPEDTQYF. CDR3 coding DNA: TGTGCCAGCAGCCAAGCACTACCGGAGGATACGCAGTATTTT.

This clonotype was seen many times. The chain is built from TRBV27 and TRBJ2-2, with 9 bases that match TRBD1. Trimming removed 5 bases from V and 7 bases from J; junction bases left unmatched: 5. This CDR3 has 14 residues. The germline V gene encodes CDR1 MNHEY and CDR2 SMNVEV (reference sequence). CDR3 amino acids: CASSPLTGGGELFF. The CDR3 DNA reads as TGTGCCAGCAGTCCGTTGACAGGGGGCGGGGAGCTGTTTTTT.